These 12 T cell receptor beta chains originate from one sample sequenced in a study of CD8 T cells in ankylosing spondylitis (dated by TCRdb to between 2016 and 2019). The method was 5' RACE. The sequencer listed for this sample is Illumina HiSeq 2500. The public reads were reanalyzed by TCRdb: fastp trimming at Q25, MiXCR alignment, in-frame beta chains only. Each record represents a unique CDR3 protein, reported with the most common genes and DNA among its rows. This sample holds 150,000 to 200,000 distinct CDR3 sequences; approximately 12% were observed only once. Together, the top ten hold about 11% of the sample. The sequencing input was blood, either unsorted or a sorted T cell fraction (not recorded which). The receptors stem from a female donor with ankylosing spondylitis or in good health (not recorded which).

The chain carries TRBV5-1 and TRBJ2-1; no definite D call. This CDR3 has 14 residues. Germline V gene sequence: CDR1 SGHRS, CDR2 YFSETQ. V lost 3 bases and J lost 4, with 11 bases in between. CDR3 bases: TGCGCCAGCAGCTCAGGACGGATTTACAATGAGCAGTTCTTC. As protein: CASSSGRIYNEQFF.

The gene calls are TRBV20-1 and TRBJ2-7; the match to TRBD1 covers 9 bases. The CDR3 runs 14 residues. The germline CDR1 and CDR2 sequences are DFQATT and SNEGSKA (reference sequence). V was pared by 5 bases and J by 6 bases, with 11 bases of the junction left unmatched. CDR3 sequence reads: CSAVNTGGPGEQYF. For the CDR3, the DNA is TGCAGTGCTGTCAATACAGGGGGCCCCGGCGAGCAGTACTTC.

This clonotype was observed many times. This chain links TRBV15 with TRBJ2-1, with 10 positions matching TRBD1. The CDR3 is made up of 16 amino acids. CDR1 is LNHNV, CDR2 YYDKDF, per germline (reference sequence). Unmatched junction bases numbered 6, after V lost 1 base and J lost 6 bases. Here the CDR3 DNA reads TGTGCCACCAGCAGAGGGAGGGACAGGGGACGCAATGAGCAGTTCTTC. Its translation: CATSRGRDRGRNEQFF.

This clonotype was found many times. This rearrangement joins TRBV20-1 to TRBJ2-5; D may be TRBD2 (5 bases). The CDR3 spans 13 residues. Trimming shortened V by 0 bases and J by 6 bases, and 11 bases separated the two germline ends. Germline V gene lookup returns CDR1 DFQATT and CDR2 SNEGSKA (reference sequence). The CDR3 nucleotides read TGCAGTGCTAGAGATCCTAGCACTCAGACCCAGTACTTC. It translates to CSARDPSTQTQYF.

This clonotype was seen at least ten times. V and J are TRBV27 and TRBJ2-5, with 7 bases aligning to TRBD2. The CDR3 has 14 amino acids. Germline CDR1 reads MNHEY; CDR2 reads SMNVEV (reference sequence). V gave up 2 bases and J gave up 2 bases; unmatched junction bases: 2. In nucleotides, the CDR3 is TGTGCCAGCAGTTTACTGGGGGGGCAAGAGACCCAGTACTTC. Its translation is CASSLLGGQETQYF.

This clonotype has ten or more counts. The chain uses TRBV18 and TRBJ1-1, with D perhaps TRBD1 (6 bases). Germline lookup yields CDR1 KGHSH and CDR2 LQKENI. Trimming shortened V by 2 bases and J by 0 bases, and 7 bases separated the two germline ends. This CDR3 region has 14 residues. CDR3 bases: TGTGCCAGCTCACCATGGACAGTGAACACTGAAGCTTTCTTT. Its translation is CASSPWTVNTEAFF.

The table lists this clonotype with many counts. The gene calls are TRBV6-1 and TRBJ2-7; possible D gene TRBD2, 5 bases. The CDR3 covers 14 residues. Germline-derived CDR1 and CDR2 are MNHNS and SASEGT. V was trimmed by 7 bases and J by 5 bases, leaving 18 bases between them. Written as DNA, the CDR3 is TGTGCCAGCATCCTGGCAGCGGCGAGCCACGAGCAGTACTTC. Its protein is CASILAAASHEQYF.

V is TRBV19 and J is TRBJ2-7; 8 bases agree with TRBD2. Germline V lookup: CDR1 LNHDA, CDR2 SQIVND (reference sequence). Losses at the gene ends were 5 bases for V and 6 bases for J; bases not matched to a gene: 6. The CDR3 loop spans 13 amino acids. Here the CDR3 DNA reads TGTGCCAGTAGTGCGGGAGGAAGGACCGAGCAGTACTTC. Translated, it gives CASSAGGRTEQYF.

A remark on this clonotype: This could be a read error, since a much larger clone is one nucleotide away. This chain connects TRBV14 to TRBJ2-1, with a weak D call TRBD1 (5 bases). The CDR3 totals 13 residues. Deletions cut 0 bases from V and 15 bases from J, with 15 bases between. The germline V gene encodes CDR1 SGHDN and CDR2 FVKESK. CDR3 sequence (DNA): TGTGCCAGCAGCCAAGATCATCGGACACCTCGGTTCTTC. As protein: CASSQDHRTPRFF.

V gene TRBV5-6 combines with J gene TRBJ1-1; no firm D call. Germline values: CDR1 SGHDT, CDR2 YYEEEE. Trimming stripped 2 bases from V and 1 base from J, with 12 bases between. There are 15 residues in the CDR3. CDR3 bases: TGTGCCAGCAGCTTTTTGGACCGAGCGAACACTGAAGCTTTCTTT. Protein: CASSFLDRANTEAFF.

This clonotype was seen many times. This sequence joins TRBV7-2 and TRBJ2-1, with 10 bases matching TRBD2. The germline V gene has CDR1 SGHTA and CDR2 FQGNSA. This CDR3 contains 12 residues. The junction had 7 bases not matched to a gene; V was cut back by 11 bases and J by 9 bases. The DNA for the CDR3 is TGTGCCGGTTCTAGCGGGAGCGTTGAGCAGTTCTTC. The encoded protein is CAGSSGSVEQFF.

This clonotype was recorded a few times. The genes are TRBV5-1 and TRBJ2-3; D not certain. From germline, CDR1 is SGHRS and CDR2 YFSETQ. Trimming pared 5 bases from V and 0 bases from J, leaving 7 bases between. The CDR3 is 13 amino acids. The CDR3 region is CASRRWSTDTQYF. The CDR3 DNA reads TGCGCCAGCAGGCGGTGGAGCACAGATACGCAGTATTTT.